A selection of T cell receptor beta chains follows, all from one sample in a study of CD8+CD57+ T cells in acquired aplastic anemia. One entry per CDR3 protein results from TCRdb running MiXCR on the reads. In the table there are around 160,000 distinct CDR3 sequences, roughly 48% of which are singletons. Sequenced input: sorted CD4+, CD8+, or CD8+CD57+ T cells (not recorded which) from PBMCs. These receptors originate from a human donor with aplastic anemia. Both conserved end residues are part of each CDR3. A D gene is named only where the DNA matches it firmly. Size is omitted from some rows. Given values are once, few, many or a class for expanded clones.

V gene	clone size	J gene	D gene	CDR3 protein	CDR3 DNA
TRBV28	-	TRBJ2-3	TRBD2	CASSRTSGWARGQYF	TGTGCCAGCAGTAGGACTAGCGGGTGGGCCAGGGGGCAGTATTTT
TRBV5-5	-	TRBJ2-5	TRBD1	CASSLEGQGVWETQYF	TGTGCCAGCAGCCTTGAGGGACAGGGGGTTTGGGAGACCCAGTACTTC
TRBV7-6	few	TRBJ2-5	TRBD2	CASSVAGWKETQYF	TGTGCCAGCAGCGTAGCGGGGTGGAAAGAGACCCAGTACTTC
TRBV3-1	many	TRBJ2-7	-	CASRAGTRSYEQYF	TGTGCCAGCAGGGCCGGGACACGCTCCTACGAGCAGTACTTC
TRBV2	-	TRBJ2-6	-	CASSDGGGANVLTF	TGTGCCAGCAGTGACGGGGGTGGGGCCAACGTCCTGACTTTC
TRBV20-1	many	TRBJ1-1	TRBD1	CSASPGGRSEAFF	TGCAGTGCTAGCCCAGGGGGGAGGTCTGAAGCTTTCTTT
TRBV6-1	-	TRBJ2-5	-	CASSNARLNQETQYF	TGTGCCAGCAGCAACGCTCGACTAAACCAAGAGACCCAGTACTTC
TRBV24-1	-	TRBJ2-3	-	CATSVGTDTQYF	TGTGCCACCAGTGTCGGCACAGATACGCAGTATTTT
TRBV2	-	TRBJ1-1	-	CASSALVGVDTEAFF	TGTGCCAGCAGTGCACTAGTGGGGGTTGACACTGAAGCTTTCTTT
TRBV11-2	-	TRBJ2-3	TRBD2	CASSLGPASGSTDTQYF	TGTGCCAGCAGCTTAGGCCCGGCTAGCGGAAGCACAGATACGCAGTATTTT
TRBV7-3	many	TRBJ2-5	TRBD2	CASSLAALGETQYF	TGTGCCAGCAGTCTAGCGGCCTTGGGTGAGACCCAGTACTTC
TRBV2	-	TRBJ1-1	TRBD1	CAKGTGGTEAFF	TGTGCCAAAGGGACAGGGGGCACTGAAGCTTTCTTT
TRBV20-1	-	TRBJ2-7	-	CSASPTGTYEQYF	TGCAGTGCTAGTCCGACTGGGACCTACGAGCAGTACTTC
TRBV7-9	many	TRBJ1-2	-	CASSLAWADIYGYTF	TGTGCCAGCAGCTTAGCATGGGCAGACATCTATGGCTACACCTTC
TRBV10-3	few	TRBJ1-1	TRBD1	CAITRQGVENTEAFF	TGTGCCATCACCAGACAGGGCGTCGAGAACACTGAAGCTTTCTTT